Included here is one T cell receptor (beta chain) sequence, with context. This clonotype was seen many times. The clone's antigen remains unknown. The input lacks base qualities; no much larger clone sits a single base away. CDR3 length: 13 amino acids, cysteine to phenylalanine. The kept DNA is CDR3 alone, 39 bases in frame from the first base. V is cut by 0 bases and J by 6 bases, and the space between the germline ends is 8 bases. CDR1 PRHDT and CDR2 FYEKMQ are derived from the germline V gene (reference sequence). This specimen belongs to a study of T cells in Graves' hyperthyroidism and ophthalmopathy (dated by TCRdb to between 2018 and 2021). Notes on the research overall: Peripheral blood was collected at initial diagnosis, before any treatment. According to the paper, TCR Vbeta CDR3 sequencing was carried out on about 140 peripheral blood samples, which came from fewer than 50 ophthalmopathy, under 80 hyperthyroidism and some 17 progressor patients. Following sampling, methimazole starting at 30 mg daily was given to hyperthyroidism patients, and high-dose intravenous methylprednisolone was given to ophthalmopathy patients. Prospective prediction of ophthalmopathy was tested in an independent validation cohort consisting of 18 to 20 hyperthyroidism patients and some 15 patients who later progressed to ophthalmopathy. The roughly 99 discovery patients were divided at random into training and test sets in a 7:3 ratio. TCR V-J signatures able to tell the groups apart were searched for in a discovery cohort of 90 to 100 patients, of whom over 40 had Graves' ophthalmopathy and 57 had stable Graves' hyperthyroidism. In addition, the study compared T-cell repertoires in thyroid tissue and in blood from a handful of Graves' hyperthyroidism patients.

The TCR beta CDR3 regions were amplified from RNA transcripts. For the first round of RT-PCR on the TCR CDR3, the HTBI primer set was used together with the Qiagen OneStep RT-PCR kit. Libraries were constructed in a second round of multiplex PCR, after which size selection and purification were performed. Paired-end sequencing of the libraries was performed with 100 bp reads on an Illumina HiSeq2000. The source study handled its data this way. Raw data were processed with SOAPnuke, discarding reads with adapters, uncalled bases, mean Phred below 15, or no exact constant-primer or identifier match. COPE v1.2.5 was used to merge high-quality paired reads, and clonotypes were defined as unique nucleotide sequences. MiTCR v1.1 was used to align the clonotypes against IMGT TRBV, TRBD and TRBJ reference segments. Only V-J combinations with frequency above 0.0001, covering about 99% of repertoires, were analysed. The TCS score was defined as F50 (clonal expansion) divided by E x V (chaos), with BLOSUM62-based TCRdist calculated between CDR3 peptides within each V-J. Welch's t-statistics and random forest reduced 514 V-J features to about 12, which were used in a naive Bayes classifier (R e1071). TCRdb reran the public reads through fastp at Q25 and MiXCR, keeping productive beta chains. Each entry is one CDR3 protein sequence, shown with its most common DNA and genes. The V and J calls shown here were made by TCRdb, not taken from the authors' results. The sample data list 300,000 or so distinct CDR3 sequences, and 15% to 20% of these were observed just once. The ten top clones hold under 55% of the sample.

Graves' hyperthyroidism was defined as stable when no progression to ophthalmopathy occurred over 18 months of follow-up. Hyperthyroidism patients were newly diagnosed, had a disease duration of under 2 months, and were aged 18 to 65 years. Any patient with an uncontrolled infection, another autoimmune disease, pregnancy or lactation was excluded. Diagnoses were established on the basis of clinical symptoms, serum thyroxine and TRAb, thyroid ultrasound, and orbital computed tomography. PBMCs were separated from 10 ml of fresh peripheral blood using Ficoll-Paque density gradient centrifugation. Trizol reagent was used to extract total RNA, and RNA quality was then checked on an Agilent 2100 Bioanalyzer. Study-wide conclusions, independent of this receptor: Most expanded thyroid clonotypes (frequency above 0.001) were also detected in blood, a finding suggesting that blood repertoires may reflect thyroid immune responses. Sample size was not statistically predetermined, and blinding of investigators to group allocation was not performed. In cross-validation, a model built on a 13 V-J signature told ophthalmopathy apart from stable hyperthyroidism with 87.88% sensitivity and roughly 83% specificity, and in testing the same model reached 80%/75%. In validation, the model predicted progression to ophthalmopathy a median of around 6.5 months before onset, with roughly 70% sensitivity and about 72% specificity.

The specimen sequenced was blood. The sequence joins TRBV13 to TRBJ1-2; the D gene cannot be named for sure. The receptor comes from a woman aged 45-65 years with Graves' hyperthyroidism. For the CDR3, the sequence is CASSLGLRDGYTF. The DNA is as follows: TGTGCCAGCAGCTTAGGCCTCCGGGATGGCTACACCTTC.